The source of this TCR beta chain is a study of identical twins. Study conclusions and caveats: Cord blood beta clonotypes that were abundant carried fewer insertions, and memory repertoires showed no such trend. Out-of-frame alpha sequences shared by twins showed excess low generation probability.

The CDR3 loop spans 15 amino acids. V was clipped by 7 bases and J by 6 bases; unmatched bases: 9. Germline V gene lookup returns CDR1 SGHRS and CDR2 YFSETQ. This clonotype was detected a few times. The antigen remains undetermined. Carrying unique molecular identifiers, the cDNA also gained a universal primer site through template switching. Via MiXCR, TCRdb re-called the 5' RACE reads, giving one row per CDR3 protein. The sample consists of hundreds of thousands of distinct CDR3 sequences, approximately 6% of them appearing once. This sequence originates from a man between 18 and 35 years old in good health. The specimen was naive T cells sorted from blood. The chain has TRBV5-1 and TRBJ2-3; the match to TRBD2 covers 12 bases. The CDR3 region has the DNA TGCGCCAGCGCCCGACTAGCGGGAGAAGGCGATACGCAGTATTTT. Protein product: CASARLAGEGDTQYF.